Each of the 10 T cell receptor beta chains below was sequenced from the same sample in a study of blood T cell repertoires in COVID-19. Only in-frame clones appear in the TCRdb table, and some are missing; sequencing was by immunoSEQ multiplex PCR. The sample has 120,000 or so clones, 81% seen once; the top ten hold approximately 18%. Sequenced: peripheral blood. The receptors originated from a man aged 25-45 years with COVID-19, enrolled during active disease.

DNA for the CDR3: TGTGCCAGTAGCCAGGGACTAGCCCCGAACACCGGGGAGCTGTTTTTT. Protein product: CASSQGLAPNTGELFF. The J gene is TRBJ2-2, the V gene TRBV19, with 9 bases matching TRBD2. This CDR3 region has 16 residues. V gave up 6 bases and J gave up 0 bases; unmatched junction bases: 5. The V gene's germline CDR1 is LNHDA and CDR2 SQIVND (reference sequence).

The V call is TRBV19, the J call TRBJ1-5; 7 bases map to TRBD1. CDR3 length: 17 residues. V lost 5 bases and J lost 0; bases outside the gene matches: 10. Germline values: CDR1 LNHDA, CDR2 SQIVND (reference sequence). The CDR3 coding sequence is TGTGCCAGTAGTTTGCAGGGACAGATCGATAGCAATCAGCCCCAGCATTTT. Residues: CASSLQGQIDSNQPQHF. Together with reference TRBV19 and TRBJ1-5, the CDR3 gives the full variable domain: DGGITQSPKYLFRKEGQNVTLSCEQNLNHDAMYWYRQDPGQGLRLIYYSQIVNDFQKGDIAEGYSVSREKKESFPLTVTSAQKNPTAFYLCASSLQGQIDSNQPQHFGDGTRLSIL.

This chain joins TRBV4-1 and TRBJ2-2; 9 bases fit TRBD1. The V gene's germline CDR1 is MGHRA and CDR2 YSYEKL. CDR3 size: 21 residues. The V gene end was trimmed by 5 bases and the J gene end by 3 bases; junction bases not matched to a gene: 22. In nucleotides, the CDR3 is TGCGCCAGCAGCTTCCCTCGTCGCCGTATAATGGACAGGGGCGACACCGGGGAGCTGTTTTTT. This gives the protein CASSFPRRRIMDRGDTGELFF.

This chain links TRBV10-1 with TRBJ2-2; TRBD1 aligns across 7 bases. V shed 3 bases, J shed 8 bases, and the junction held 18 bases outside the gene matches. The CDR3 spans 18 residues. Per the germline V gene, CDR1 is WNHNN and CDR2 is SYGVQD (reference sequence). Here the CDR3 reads CASSDVRGLRYKPGELFF. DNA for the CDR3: TGCGCCAGCAGTGATGTTAGGGGGCTACGCTACAAACCGGGGGAGCTGTTTTTT.

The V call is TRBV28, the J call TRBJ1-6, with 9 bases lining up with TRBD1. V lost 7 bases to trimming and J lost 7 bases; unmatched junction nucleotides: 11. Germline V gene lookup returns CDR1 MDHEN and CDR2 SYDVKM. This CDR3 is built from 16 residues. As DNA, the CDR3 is TGTGCCAGCACCAAAAACAGGGGGCGGATGAATTCACCCCTCCACTTT. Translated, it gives CASTKNRGRMNSPLHF.

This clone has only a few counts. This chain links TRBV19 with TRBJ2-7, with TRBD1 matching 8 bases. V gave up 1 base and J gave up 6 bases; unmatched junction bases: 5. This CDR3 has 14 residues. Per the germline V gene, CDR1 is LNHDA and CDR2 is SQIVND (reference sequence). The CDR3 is CASSIGTGFGEQYF. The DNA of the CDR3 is TGTGCCAGTAGTATAGGGACAGGGTTTGGCGAGCAGTACTTC. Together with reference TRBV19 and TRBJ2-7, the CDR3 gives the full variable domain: DGGITQSPKYLFRKEGQNVTLSCEQNLNHDAMYWYRQDPGQGLRLIYYSQIVNDFQKGDIAEGYSVSREKKESFPLTVTSAQKNPTAFYLCASSIGTGFGEQYFGPGTRLTVT.

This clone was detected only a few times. CDR3 region: CASSTTSGASYEQYF. In DNA, the CDR3 is TGTGCCAGCAGCACCACTAGCGGAGCCTCCTACGAGCAGTACTTC. J is TRBJ2-7 and V is TRBV7-9; 8 nucleotides match TRBD2. The J segment lost 0 bases and the V segment lost 5 bases, leaving 6 bases of the junction unmatched. Per germline, CDR1 SEHNR and CDR2 FQNEAQ (reference sequence). This CDR3 spans 15 amino acids.

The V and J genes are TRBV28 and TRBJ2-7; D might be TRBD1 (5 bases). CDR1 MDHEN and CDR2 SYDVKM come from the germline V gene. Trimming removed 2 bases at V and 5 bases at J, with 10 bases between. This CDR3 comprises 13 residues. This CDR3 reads CASSLGHRNEQYF. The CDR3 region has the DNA TGTGCCAGCAGTTTAGGTCACAGGAACGAGCAGTACTTC.

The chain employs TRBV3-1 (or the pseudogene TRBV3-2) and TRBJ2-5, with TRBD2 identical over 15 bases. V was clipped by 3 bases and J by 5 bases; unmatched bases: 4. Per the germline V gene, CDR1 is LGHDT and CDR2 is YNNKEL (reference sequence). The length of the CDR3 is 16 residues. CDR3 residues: CASSQGTSGGTETQYF. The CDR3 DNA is TGTGCCAGCAGCCAGGGGACTAGCGGGGGGACGGAGACCCAGTACTTC.

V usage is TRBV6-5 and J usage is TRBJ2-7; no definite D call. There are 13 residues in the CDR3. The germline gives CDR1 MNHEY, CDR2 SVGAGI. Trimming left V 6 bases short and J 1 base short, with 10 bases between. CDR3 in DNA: TGTGCCAGCAGAGTTGACTCGTCCTACGAGCAGTACTTC. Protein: CASRVDSSYEQYF.